This TCR beta chain was sequenced in a study of cytomegalovirus exposure and HLA in healthy donors (dated by TCRdb to 2017 to 2019). With respect to the entire study: An earlier analysis of roughly 630 of the donors reported roughly 270 Gb of sequence data and more than 90 million unique TCR beta sequences from about 200 million T cells. An early release that covered some 640 HLA-typed donors contained about 290 gigabases of sequencing data and tens of millions of unique TCR sequences. Of the roughly 400 genotyped donors, about 80% fell in the genetic ancestry cluster associated with self-reported Caucasian donors. The study was designed to test whether signatures of past pathogen exposure could be identified by cataloging public T cell receptors. Using immunosequencing, the study profiled T cell repertoires from about 610 subjects and related those repertoires to cytomegalovirus serostatus. In addition to the first cohort of 650 to 750 subjects, a separate validation cohort of 120 different subjects was used. To predict cytomegalovirus infection status, the study brought together high-throughput TCR immunosequencing, statistical association of individual TCRs with disease status, and machine learning. In a later analysis, previously published TCR beta repertoires from 550 to 750 donors were re-analyzed and high-resolution HLA genotyping was added so that TCR occurrence patterns could be studied. Rather than using new phenotypic data, the later analysis identified candidate immune exposures from TCR beta sequences and from how often those sequences occurred across donors. To decide whether each TCR beta V gene segment behaved as functional or pseudogenic, an earlier analysis of over 500 of the donors relied on high-throughput TCR beta sequencing. Donor age, sex, ethnicity and CMV serostatus were compiled alongside the repertoire data. A later genetic analysis took genome-wide SNP genotypes for 398 of the 666 donors and used that subset as a discovery cohort. All discovery cohort repertoires had been generated on a single sequencing platform. Both class I and class II loci were covered by HLA typing, at four-digit resolution. Typing coverage differed by locus: A, B, C, DRB1 and DQB1 were typed in about 629-630 donors, DQA1 in roughly 500, DPA1 in roughly 590, and DPB1 in roughly 450. About five DR-DQ haplotypes were handled as single units for association and clustering, since linkage in the cohort was strong. Across roughly 420 genotyped donors of the cohort, an average of about 240,000 unique TCR beta nucleotide sequences per donor were sequenced, and roughly 17% of those sequences were non-productive. The research as a whole found: In a later genetic analysis, a missense DCLRE1C variant was associated with V-gene and J-gene trimming of TCR beta chains, and the association was replicated in an independent cohort. While some public TCRs were present in many individuals, most TCR sequences turned up only very rarely across donors. Because counts were too low, roughly 18 rarely observed V segments, including chromosome 9 orphons, were left out of the earlier analysis of over 550 of the donors. According to the authors, the approach could potentially be generalized to other disease states and immunological phenotypes. A later analysis found that most CMV-associated TCR beta chains appeared HLA-restricted, with HLA associations seemingly driven largely by CMV exposure. According to a later genetic analysis, donors in an Asian-associated ancestry cluster had fewer N-insertions in productive TCRs than the approximately 650-donor mean. When HLA alleles, especially DR and DQ, strongly co-occurred, attributing TCR associations to individual alleles was difficult. Because HLA typing was unavailable for some donors at each locus, only the typed subset was used in association tests. Linkage disequilibrium might explain the correlated functional status among segregating V segments, but an unknown experimental factor could not be ruled out. A few of the identified cytomegalovirus-associated TCR beta chains were confirmed in vitro to be specific for cytomegalovirus antigens. A further reported finding was that TCR beta sequences accurately predicted the HLA-A and HLA-B alleles for most subjects in the first cohort. In the study, around 150 TCR beta chains were listed as associated with cytomegalovirus. A later analysis reported that several top co-occurrence clusters appeared linked to parvovirus B19, influenza, CMV and Epstein-Barr virus. At a false discovery rate of 0.05, a later analysis linked fewer than 20,000 TCR beta sequences to specific HLA alleles. Presence/absence analyses assumed roughly uniform sequencing depth across donors, an assumption that may not hold. In an earlier analysis of approximately 590 of the donors, most TCR beta V segments appeared in productive rearrangements about 87% or about 30% of the time, broadly matching IMGT annotations. In a later analysis, the rate of TCR association differed among HLA loci, with DRB1 alleles having the most associated TCRs and HLA-C alleles having the fewest. For the cohort, immune exposure information was limited to CMV serostatus. In this cohort, only TCR beta chains were sequenced, and detectable features were limited by the absence of alpha or paired-chain data. Cytomegalovirus status was reported to be diagnosed by the classifier with high specificity and sensitivity in both the original and validation cohorts. The sequencing pipeline was judged likely to have produced a cluster of highly shared sequence variants as a technical artifact. A later analysis found that HLA-associated TCR beta chains were more clonally expanded and had lower generation probabilities than equally common non-associated chains. Some IMGT-functional V segments, including TRBV6-2 and TRBV6-3, could not be distinguished by the 87-base-pair reads and were therefore excluded.

From the cysteine through the phenylalanine, the CDR3 covers 13 amino acids. The kept DNA is CDR3 alone, 39 bases in frame from the first base. The trim is 0 bases for V and 6 bases for J, with a gap of 9 bases between the germline ends. In the germline V gene, CDR1 corresponds to SGHRS and CDR2 to YFSETQ. The method behind the library was the immunoSEQ multiplex PCR assay. A mixture of 60 forward primers for TCR Vbeta segments and 13 reverse primers for TCR Jbeta segments was used in the multiplex PCR. The CDR3 region of rearranged TCR beta genes was amplified from genomic DNA with a multiplex PCR assay. The Illumina HiSeq System was used to sequence the amplified TCR beta libraries as 87-base-pair reads. The paper's processing steps were these. In a later analysis, some 80 million unique TCR beta chains were counted across the 690 or so repertoires, and roughly 11 million of these chains were shared by at least two donors. Raw reads were error-corrected and collapsed into unique sequences with a nearest-neighbor algorithm that merged closely related sequences to remove PCR and sequencing errors. CDR3 sequences were aligned to IMGT reference sequences to assign V, D and J gene segments. For a sequence to be retained, a match of at least six nucleotides was required to both a V gene segment and a J gene segment. A rearrangement was called productive if the CDR3 had no stop codons and remained in frame with V and J, and every other rearrangement was called non-productive. Following IMGT convention, CDR3 was defined as the stretch from the second conserved V-encoded cysteine up to the conserved J-encoded phenylalanine. Sequences without an unambiguous match to a single V gene segment were excluded from the earlier analysis of a few hundred of the donors. An earlier analysis of several hundred of the donors called V segments functional above 56.7% productive rearrangements and segregating when the between-donor standard deviation exceeded 5%. A statistical classification framework was developed to diagnose cytomegalovirus status using the catalog of TCR beta chain sequences. A later analysis assigned V and J genes by comparing TCR nucleotide sequences with IMGT/GENE-DB human TR gene sequences. Using the TCRdist pipeline, a later analysis assigned CDR3 sequences along with most-parsimonious VDJ recombination scenarios. A later analysis defined each TCR beta chain by its CDR3 amino acid sequence plus V-gene family, and excluded reads lacking a unique V-gene family. As a way to deal with suspected cross-contamination and a sequencing artifact, a later analysis dropped approximately 570 nucleotide sequences that were highly shared and had low generation probability. For each public chain, a later analysis derived a clonal expansion index from normalized ranks of inferred template counts within each repertoire. A later analysis computed generation probabilities with a VDJ recombination model fitted to out-of-frame rearrangements, and checked the results against IGoR. Hypergeometric tests were used in a later analysis to score TCR-TCR, TCR-HLA and TCR-CMV co-occurrence, with a repertoire-size bias correction applied to the TCR pairs. False discovery rates were estimated in a later analysis by permuting HLA or CMV assignments 20 times. In a later analysis, co-occurring TCRs were grouped with DBSCAN, and TCRdist sequence similarity was added when clustering was performed within HLA-allele-positive subsets. Repertoires with fewer than 30,000 or more than 120,000 public chains, plus five repertoires with anomalous nucleotide sharing, were excluded from co-occurrence clustering. TCRdb stores this immuneACCESS table with in-frame sequences only. Part of the clones is absent; in the studies checked, under half of the shortfall reflects unresolved V genes, and no reason is known for the rest. The DNA was the basis for D and trimming; V, J and clone size are from that table. The sample table records roughly 100,000 clones; about 16% of these occur just once. The ten top clones hold about 0.8% of the sample.

A word on this clone: Its antigen specificity is not known. Base-call qualities are not available, and no considerably larger clone is one nucleotide away.

The cohort was made up of 650 to 700 healthy bone marrow donors. All cohort members were sampled while nominally healthy, although unrecorded immune exposures were likely present. The donor was CMV seronegative and belonged to the group of more than 300 seronegative cohort members. Each donor provided a peripheral blood sample, and peripheral blood mononuclear cells were used for TCR beta sequencing. The Qiagen DNeasy Blood Extraction Kit was used to extract genomic DNA from the blood cell samples. In this chain, TRBV5-1 is recombined with TRBJ1-2, with an unclear D gene assignment. Sequencing was carried out using PBMCs. The origin of this receptor is a female donor in good health and CMV-seronegative. The base sequence is TGCGCCAGCAGCTTGGCCCCGGGAAATGGCTACACCTTC. This is translated as CASSLAPGNGYTF.